This T cell receptor beta chain was captured in a study of long-term antiretroviral therapy in people with HIV. The CDR3 has 12 residues. After removal of 10 bases from V and 3 bases from J, the junction contained 3 bases not matched to a gene. CDR1 is LNHNV, CDR2 YYDKDF, per germline (reference sequence). Version v3.0 of the immunoSEQ assay ran at survey level. Measured with immunoSEQ multiplex PCR; TCRdb has only the in-frame clones, and not every one. The sample contains about 25,000 clones, around 86% of which appear only once. This clonotype originated in a young woman with HIV. The sample consisted of unsorted PBMCs, taken 1.9 years after starting antiretroviral therapy. The V gene is TRBV15, the J gene TRBJ2-1; 7 nucleotides agree with TRBD1. As DNA, the CDR3 is TGTGCCATCCAGGGGGACTACAATGAGCAGTTCTTC. Protein product: CAIQGDYNEQFF.